One T cell receptor (beta chain) is described in this entry. The target antigen is unknown. The sample is drawn from a study of cytomegalovirus exposure and HLA in healthy donors. Overall study results and limits: It was confirmed in vitro that a few of the CMV-associated chains were specific for CMV antigens.

Sequencing used immunoSEQ multiplex PCR; TCRdb keeps in-frame clones, though not all of them. The sample consists of about 73,000 clones, 95% of them appearing once. An approximately 120-subject validation cohort, separate from the approximately 670-subject first cohort, supplied the donors. The sequence derives from a young man in good health and CMV-seronegative. The sequenced material came from PBMCs.

This CDR3 reads CASSQEVAASNQPQHF. The CDR3 nucleotides read TGCGCCAGCAGCCAAGAGGTCGCCGCGAGCAATCAGCCCCAGCATTTT. The J gene is TRBJ1-5, the V gene TRBV4-1; D gene uncertain. V was pared by 0 bases and J by 1 base, with 10 bases between. Germline V gene sequence: CDR1 MGHRA, CDR2 YSYEKL. The CDR3 sequence is 16 residues long.